The 13 T cell receptor beta chains reported below all come from one sample, sequenced in a study of T cells in Graves' hyperthyroidism and ophthalmopathy. The TCR beta CDR3 regions underwent amplification using RNA transcripts as the source. TCR CDR3 regions were first amplified by RT-PCR with HTBI primers. MiXCR, run by TCRdb on the multiplex PCR reads, gives a single entry per CDR3 protein. The sample holds nearly 600,000 distinct CDR3 sequences; about 15% are singletons and the top ten take less than 6%. Sequences were obtained from blood. Source of these receptors: a woman aged 25 to 39 with Graves' hyperthyroidism that later progressed to Graves' ophthalmopathy.

The rearrangement links TRBV6-6 to TRBJ2-3; D is undetermined. This CDR3 has 11 amino acids. The V end lost 2 bases, the J end lost 6 bases, and 3 bases lay between the germline ends. The germline V gene has CDR1 MNHNY and CDR2 SVGAGI (reference sequence). The CDR3 protein is CASSYVDTQYF. In DNA form, the CDR3 reads TGTGCCAGCAGTTACGTGGATACGCAGTATTTT.

This clonotype was counted a few times. The genes are TRBV7-2 and TRBJ2-3; 10 bases agree with TRBD1. V was pared by 3 bases and J by 4 bases, with 7 bases of the junction left unmatched. Germline lookup yields CDR1 SGHTA and CDR2 FQGNSA. The CDR3 contains 16 residues. The CDR3 nucleotides read TGTGCCAGCAGCTTGTGGGACAGGGGAGTTTCAGATACGCAGTATTTT. This gives the protein CASSLWDRGVSDTQYF.

This clonotype was counted ten times or more. The V call is TRBV3-1, the J call TRBJ2-5; D not certain. This CDR3 comprises 12 residues. Germline V gene lookup returns CDR1 LGHDT and CDR2 YNNKEL (reference sequence). V gave up 7 bases and J gave up 2 bases, with 8 bases separating them. The CDR3 sequence: CASTPGQETQYF. The CDR3 DNA reads as TGTGCCAGCACCCCCGGTCAAGAGACCCAGTACTTC.

There are many counts of this clonotype. The chain joins TRBV6-1 to TRBJ2-7, with 12 bases matching TRBD2. Unmatched junction bases numbered 3, after V lost 4 bases and J lost 2 bases. This CDR3 has 15 residues. Germline V CDR1 and CDR2: MNHNS, SASEGT. CDR3 sequence reads: CASSGRTSGTYEQYF. CDR3 DNA: TGTGCCAGCAGTGGACGGACTAGCGGGACCTACGAGCAGTACTTC.

V is TRBV20-1 and J is TRBJ2-2; 9 positions agree with TRBD1. The CDR3 spans 16 residues. With V trimmed by 6 bases and J by 3 bases, 11 bases remained unmatched. Germline V gene lookup returns CDR1 DFQATT and CDR2 SNEGSKA (reference sequence). The CDR3 DNA sequence: TGCAGTGCACAGAAACCGGGACAGGGTTACACCGGGGAGCTGTTTTTT. The encoded protein is CSAQKPGQGYTGELFF.

The rearrangement joins TRBV6-5 to TRBJ2-5; no reliable D call. The CDR3 is made up of 14 amino acids. Germline CDR1 MNHEY, CDR2 SVGAGI. V shed 2 bases and J shed 2 bases, with 9 bases lying between them. CDR3 residues: CASSYGVVQETQYF. In DNA, the CDR3 is TGTGCCAGCAGTTACGGAGTGGTTCAAGAGACCCAGTACTTC.

Many counts were recorded for this clonotype. This chain uses TRBV11-1 with TRBJ2-1, with 8 bases lining up with TRBD2. CDR3 length: 16 residues. Germline assignment: CDR1 SGHAT and CDR2 FQDESV (reference sequence). Trimming cost V 3 bases and J 8 bases; bases outside gene matches: 12. The CDR3 spells CASSFTQSGSVDEQFF. The CDR3 DNA sequence: TGTGCCAGCAGCTTCACACAAAGCGGGAGTGTGGATGAGCAGTTCTTC. Looking up the rest from reference TRBV11-1 and TRBJ2-1 gives the full variable domain: EAEVAQSPRYKITEKSQAVAFWCDPISGHATLYWYRQILGQGPELLVQFQDESVVDDSQLPKDRFSAERLKGVDSTLKIQPAELGDSAMYLCASSFTQSGSVDEQFFGPGTRLTVL.

J is TRBJ1-1 and V is TRBV7-9; D is perhaps TRBD1 (5 bases). The V end was cut by 4 bases, the J end by 4 bases, with 19 bases between. Germline V gene sequence: CDR1 SEHNR, CDR2 FQNEAQ (reference sequence). This CDR3 is 16 amino acids long. The CDR3 is CASSSSHGALSTEAFF. Written as DNA, the CDR3 is TGTGCCAGCAGCTCAAGTCACGGGGCATTGAGCACTGAAGCTTTCTTT.

In its sample, this clonotype was seen many times. The J gene is TRBJ2-3, the V gene TRBV28; TRBD1 or TRBD2 may be the D gene (5 bases each). Deletions cut 3 bases from V and 0 bases from J, with 10 bases between. Germline V gene data show CDR1 as MDHEN and CDR2 as SYDVKM. This CDR3 region has 15 residues. The CDR3 nucleotides read TGTGCCAGCAGTTTGGTAGAGGGGAGCACAGATACGCAGTATTTT. It encodes CASSLVEGSTDTQYF.

This clonotype was recorded many times. The chain is built from TRBV28 and TRBJ1-1, with D hard to call. V was cut by 1 base and J by 11 bases, with 8 bases left in between. Germline CDR1 and CDR2: MDHEN and SYDVKM. CDR3 length: 11 residues. The CDR3 coding sequence is TGTGCCAGCAGTTTATCACGGTATGCTTTCTTT. This gives the protein CASSLSRYAFF.

The table lists this clonotype with many counts. CDR3 DNA sequence: TGTGCCAGCAGTTCATACACGACAGGGCCCCAAGAGACCCAGTACTTC. It is translated as CASSSYTTGPQETQYF. The chain recombines TRBV28 with TRBJ2-5; 7 bases are shared with TRBD1. Germline V lookup: CDR1 MDHEN, CDR2 SYDVKM. CDR3 size: 16 residues. Germline trimming cut 4 bases from V and 1 base from J; bases unmatched to any gene: 9.

This clonotype came up many times. The chain carries TRBV20-1 and TRBJ1-1; TRBD1 matches at 8 bases. V lost 0 bases to trimming and J lost 5 bases; unmatched junction nucleotides: 8. Germline CDR1 and CDR2: DFQATT and SNEGSKA (reference sequence). The CDR3 length is 15 residues. CDR3 sequence (DNA): TGCAGTGCTAGAGATCACAGGACAGGGATGACTGAAGCTTTCTTT. Protein: CSARDHRTGMTEAFF.

This clonotype has at least ten counts. The rearrangement joins TRBV12-5 to TRBJ2-3; D gene uncertain. Trimming cost V 6 bases and J 3 bases, with 4 bases left between them. Germline V CDR1 and CDR2: LGHNT, FRNRAP. The CDR3 is 11 residues long. The CDR3 loop reads CASGVTDTQYF. CDR3 in DNA: TGTGCTAGTGGAGTAACAGATACGCAGTATTTT.